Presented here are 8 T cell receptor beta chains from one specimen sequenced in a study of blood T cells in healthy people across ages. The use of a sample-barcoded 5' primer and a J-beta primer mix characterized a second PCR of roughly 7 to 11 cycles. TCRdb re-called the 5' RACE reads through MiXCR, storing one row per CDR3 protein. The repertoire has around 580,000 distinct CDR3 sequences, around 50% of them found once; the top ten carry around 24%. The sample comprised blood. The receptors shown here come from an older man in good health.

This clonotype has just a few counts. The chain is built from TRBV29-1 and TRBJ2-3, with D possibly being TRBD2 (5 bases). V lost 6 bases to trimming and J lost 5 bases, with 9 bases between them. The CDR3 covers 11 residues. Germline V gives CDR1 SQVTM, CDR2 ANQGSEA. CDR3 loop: CSVTGRDTQYF. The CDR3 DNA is TGCAGCGTGACGGGAAGAGATACGCAGTATTTT.

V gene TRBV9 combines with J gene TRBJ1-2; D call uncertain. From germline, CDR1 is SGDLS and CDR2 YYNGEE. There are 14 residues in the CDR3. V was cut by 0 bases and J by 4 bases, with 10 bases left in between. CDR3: CASSVGELSYGYTF. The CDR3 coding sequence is TGTGCCAGCAGCGTAGGGGAGTTGAGCTATGGCTACACCTTC.

This chain's CDR3 is CASSPGGRQHEQYF. DNA of the CDR3: TGTGCCAGCAGCCCAGGGGGGAGACAGCACGAGCAGTACTTC. The gene calls are TRBV7-2 and TRBJ2-7; D may be TRBD1 (7 bases). Trimming removed 5 bases at V and 5 bases at J, with 16 bases between. The CDR3 has 14 residues. Germline V CDR1 and CDR2: SGHTA, FQGNSA. The full variable domain, in which reference TRBV7-2 and TRBJ2-7 provide the parts outside the CDR3, is GAGVSQSPSNKVTEKGKDVELRCDPISGHTALYWYRQSLGQGLEFLIYFQGNSAPDKSGLPSDRFSAERTGGSVSTLTIQRTQQEDSAVYLCASSPGGRQHEQYFGPGTRLTVT.

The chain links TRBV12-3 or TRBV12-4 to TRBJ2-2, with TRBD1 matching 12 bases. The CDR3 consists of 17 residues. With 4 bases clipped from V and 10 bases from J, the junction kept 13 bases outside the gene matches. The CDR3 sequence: CASSWYPGTGGRVELFF. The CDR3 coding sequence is TGTGCCAGCAGTTGGTACCCCGGGACAGGGGGCCGTGTGGAGCTGTTTTTT.

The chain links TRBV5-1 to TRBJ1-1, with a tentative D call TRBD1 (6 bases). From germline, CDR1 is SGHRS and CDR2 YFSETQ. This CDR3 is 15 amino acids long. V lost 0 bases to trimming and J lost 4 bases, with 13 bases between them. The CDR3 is CASSLEGGQGTEAFF. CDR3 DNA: TGCGCCAGCAGCTTGGAGGGGGGCCAAGGCACTGAAGCTTTCTTT.

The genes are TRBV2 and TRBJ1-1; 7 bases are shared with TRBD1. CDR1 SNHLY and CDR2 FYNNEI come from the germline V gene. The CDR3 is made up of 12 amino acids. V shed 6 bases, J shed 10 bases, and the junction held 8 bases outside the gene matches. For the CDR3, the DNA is TGTGCCAGCAGGTACGGGGACAGCAGAGCTTTCTTT. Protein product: CASRYGDSRAFF.

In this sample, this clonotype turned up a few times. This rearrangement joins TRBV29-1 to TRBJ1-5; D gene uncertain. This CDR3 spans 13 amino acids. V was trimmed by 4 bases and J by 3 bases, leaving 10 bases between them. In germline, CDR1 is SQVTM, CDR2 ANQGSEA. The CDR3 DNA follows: TGCAGCGTTGCTGAAGGGATCAATCAGCCCCAGCATTTT. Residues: CSVAEGINQPQHF.

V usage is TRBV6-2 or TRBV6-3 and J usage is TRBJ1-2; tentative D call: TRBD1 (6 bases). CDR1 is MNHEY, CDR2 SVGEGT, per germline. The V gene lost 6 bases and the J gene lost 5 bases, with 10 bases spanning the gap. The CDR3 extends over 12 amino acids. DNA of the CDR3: TGTGCCAGCAGAGCGACAGGATATGGCTACACCTTC. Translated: CASRATGYGYTF.